This T cell receptor beta chain was identified in a study of early T cells in non-severe SARS-CoV-2 infection (dated by TCRdb to the early 2020s). With respect to the entire study: Because TCR sequencing was done on bulk RNA from unsorted whole blood, the alpha and beta chains could not be paired. Study-level results and caveats: VDJdb matching was skewed toward anti-spike CD8 responses and likely underestimated virus-specific expansions, missing private and CD4 specificities.

Notes on this clonotype: Its antigen is still unknown. No base-level quality is on record; no much larger clone is a single base apart.

Set within a cohort of healthcare workers in London, UK, this nested case-control study involved weekly PCR testing of nasopharyngeal swabs along with blood sampling. Healthcare workers were recruited between 23 and 31 March 2020, during the week of the UK lockdown, and were followed weekly for up to roughly 15 weeks. Deletion took 0 bases off V and 1 base off J, with a span of 14 bases between the germline ends. The germline V gene provides CDR1 SGHRS and CDR2 YFSETQ. The CDR3 covers 16 residues, taking in both the cysteine and the phenylalanine. The only DNA kept is the CDR3, 48 bases in frame from the first base. The library came from 5' RACE. Sequencer: NextSeq 500. The TCR library protocol attached unique molecular identifiers to individual cDNA molecules to correct for sequencing error and PCR bias. Both TCR alpha and beta chains were sequenced, and tight co-correlation was observed between alpha and beta sequence abundances in each sample. From the authors' description of their analysis: Decombinator V4 was used to annotate the V gene, J gene and CDR3 of the TCR sequences. TCRs were defined as expanded if a significant change between any two time points was detected under a Poisson model with p below 0.0001. TCR abundances were normalised to the total number of TCRs sequenced per sample and were expressed as counts per million. TRAV1-2 paired with TRAJ12, TRAJ20 or TRAJ33 defined MAIT TCRs, while TRAV10 paired with TRAJ18 defined iNKT TCRs. VDJdb, accessed 1 November 2021, was searched for CMV, EBV and SARS-CoV-2 annotated TCRs, with TCRs annotated for multiple antigens excluded. TCRdb redid the processing of the public reads, applying fastp at Q25 and MiXCR, and retained in-frame beta chains. Rows with one shared CDR3 protein collapse into an entry with the most common genes and DNA. These V and J calls originate from TCRdb's pipeline instead of the authors' own analysis. In all, the sample holds under 100,000 distinct CDR3 sequences, and 9.5% to 11% of those were seen once. The ten largest clones take up approximately 5.3% of the sample.

The clonotype comes from an adult who was a healthcare worker with PCR-confirmed SARS-CoV-2 infection or an uninfected control (not recorded which). Recombination joined TRBV5-1 with TRBJ2-7; matching of 5 bases hints at TRBD2 as the D gene. The sequenced material came from whole blood. Here the CDR3 is given as CASSLDGGGTSYEQYF. The DNA reads TGCGCCAGCAGCTTGGACGGAGGCGGTACGTCCTACGAGCAGTACTTC. Reference TRBV5-1 and TRBJ2-7 proteins supply the regions before and after the CDR3; the full variable domain is: KAGVTQTPRYLIKTRGQQVTLSCSPISGHRSVSWYQQTPGQGLQFLFEYFSETQRNKGNFPGRFSGRQFSNSRSEMNVSTLELGDSALYLCASSLDGGGTSYEQYFGPGTRLTVT.